This T cell receptor beta chain was profiled in a study of graft-versus-host responses after intestinal transplantation. Overall study context: Each recipient received anti-thymocyte globulin induction, then tacrolimus and steroids for 2 to 4 years. Study-wide findings and caveats: High graft-versus-host to host-versus-graft clonal ratios were seen in allografts of patients with graft-donor T cell macrochimerism. Early after transplant, HvG declines were associated with peak levels of circulating GvH clones. GvH clones appeared in recipient marrow, some first in ileum or blood.

The starting material, graft tissue, was processed to release intraepithelial and lamina propria lymphocytes. The assay was immunoSEQ multiplex PCR, and TCRdb's table has in-frame clones only and misses some. The sample has about 1,800 clones; approximately 91% are singletons. Trimming removed 0 bases at V and 7 bases at J, with 25 bases between. The CDR3 sequence is 18 residues long. The germline CDR1 and CDR2 sequences are SGDLS and YYNGEE. Notes on this clone: Its matching antigen is unknown.

The sample here was ileum tissue, taken about 360 days after intestinal transplantation. The rearrangement joins TRBV9 to TRBJ1-2; D is possibly TRBD1 (6 bases). The receptor was isolated from a human patient who received an intestinal transplant, so some T cells may come from the graft donor. Written as DNA, the CDR3 is TGTGCCAGCAGCGTAGTAAGCCCCTCTCAGGGGAGCCCATGTGGCTACACCTTC. It specifies CASSVVSPSQGSPCGYTF.